This T cell receptor (beta chain) was identified during a study of blood T cell repertoires in COVID-19. The count of this clone is one. Across about 22 US areas, participants ranged in age from about 18 to 90 years. A PCR-confirmed or clinician-diagnosed COVID-19 case had contacted exposed participants within 2 weeks of entry. Libraries were prepared by immunoSEQ multiplex PCR; TCRdb keeps only in-frame clonotypes and omits some of them. The sample carries 200,000 to 300,000 clones, around 89% recorded once. The germline V gene has CDR1 KGHSH and CDR2 LQKENI. This CDR3 spans 14 amino acids. The V and J ends lost 6 bases and 0 bases respectively, with 8 bases between them.

The sequence was collected from a man over 45 who had been exposed to COVID-19. The V call is TRBV18, the J call TRBJ1-4; D is uncertain. Sequences were obtained from PBMCs or T cells enriched from blood (not recorded which). CDR3 bases: TGTGCCAGCTCCCTACAGTCAACTAATGAAAAACTGTTTTTT. It encodes CASSLQSTNEKLFF.